The next 20 T cell receptor beta chains were all read from a single sample in a study of T cells in Graves' hyperthyroidism and ophthalmopathy. What was amplified from RNA transcripts were TCR beta CDR3 regions. When the TCR CDR3 underwent first-round RT-PCR, the HTBI primer set was used. In TCRdb, the multiplex PCR reads were re-called with MiXCR into one record per CDR3 protein. The sample lists about 290,000 distinct CDR3 sequences; roughly 17% were seen once. Specimen: blood. Source of these receptors: a man aged 30 to 45 with Graves' hyperthyroidism.

The chain carries TRBV4-1 and TRBJ2-1; no clear D gene. This CDR3 comprises 16 residues. CDR1 MGHRA and CDR2 YSYEKL come from the germline V gene. Trimming removed 2 bases from V and 3 bases from J, with 14 bases in between. As DNA, the CDR3 is TGCGCCAGCAGCCAATGGACCACGGTCGGCTACAATGAGCAGTTCTTC. It is translated as CASSQWTTVGYNEQFF.

The table lists this clonotype with many counts. V is TRBV5-1 and J is TRBJ2-2; D is undetermined. The ends were cut back, 0 bases at V and 3 bases at J, with 12 bases in the middle. The CDR3 sequence is 16 residues long. Germline CDR1 is SGHRS and CDR2 is YFSETQ. The CDR3 spells CASSLAKGKDTGELFF. In DNA form, the CDR3 reads TGCGCCAGCAGCTTGGCCAAGGGAAAAGACACCGGGGAGCTGTTTTTT.

This clonotype has a count of ten or more. V usage is TRBV6-1 and J usage is TRBJ2-1; 7 bases map to TRBD2. The CDR3 sequence is 15 residues long. V shed 0 bases, J shed 4 bases, and the junction held 3 bases outside the gene matches. Germline loops: CDR1 MNHNS, CDR2 SASEGT. The CDR3 loop reads CASSEAASGYNEQFF. The CDR3 DNA is TGTGCCAGCAGTGAAGCGGCTAGCGGATACAATGAGCAGTTCTTC.

This clonotype was seen many times. This rearrangement joins TRBV20-1 to TRBJ2-5; TRBD2 aligns across 10 bases. The CDR3 is made up of 14 amino acids. Germline CDR1 and CDR2: DFQATT and SNEGSKA (reference sequence). The junction had 7 bases not matched to a gene; V was cut back by 5 bases and J by 4 bases. DNA of the CDR3: TGCAGTGCTCCCCTAGCGGGAGTGTTAGAGACCCAGTACTTC. It yields the protein CSAPLAGVLETQYF.

This clonotype was seen many times. V usage is TRBV3-1 and J usage is TRBJ1-1; D is uncertain. In germline, CDR1 is LGHDT, CDR2 YNNKEL (reference sequence). Trimming shortened V by 2 bases and J by 4 bases, and 11 bases separated the two germline ends. The CDR3 is made up of 14 amino acids. As DNA, the CDR3 is TGTGCCAGCAGCCAACGTCAGGTGGGCACTGAAGCTTTCTTT. Its protein product is CASSQRQVGTEAFF.

This clonotype was picked up many times. The chain couples TRBV7-2 to TRBJ2-3; D unclear. Germline V lookup: CDR1 SGHTA, CDR2 FQGNSA. The V end lost 1 base, the J end lost 4 bases, and 9 bases lay between the germline ends. The CDR3 is 14 amino acids. CDR3: CASSLDRGADTQYF. CDR3 DNA sequence: TGTGCCAGCAGCTTAGATCGCGGTGCAGATACGCAGTATTTT.

This clonotype was recorded a few times. The chain recombines TRBV10-2 with TRBJ2-3; possibly TRBD1 for D (6 bases). Between the trimmed V and J ends, which lost 6 bases and 6 bases, there was a span of 13 bases. From germline, CDR1 is WSHSY and CDR2 SAAADI. The CDR3 totals 13 residues. This CDR3 reads CASSQTGIDTQYF. In DNA, the CDR3 is TGCGCCAGCAGCCAAACAGGGATTGATACGCAGTATTTT.

This clonotype appeared many times. V gene TRBV12-3 or TRBV12-4 combines with J gene TRBJ2-7; 15 bases map to TRBD2. The ends lost 6 bases at V and 6 bases at J; junction bases unmatched: 3. The CDR3 is 14 amino acids. The CDR3 protein is CASSPGLAGGEQYF. The CDR3 DNA follows: TGTGCCAGCAGCCCGGGACTAGCGGGAGGCGAGCAGTACTTC.

There are a few counts of this clonotype. This chain joins TRBV9 and TRBJ2-5; 11 bases are a match to TRBD2. The V gene's germline CDR1 is SGDLS and CDR2 YYNGEE. Germline trimming cut 4 bases from V and 5 bases from J; bases unmatched to any gene: 10. There are 16 residues in the CDR3. CDR3 DNA sequence: TGTGCCAGCAGCTTAATAGCGGGAGGGCCGGTGGAGACCCAGTACTTC. The encoded protein is CASSLIAGGPVETQYF.

The CDR3 bases are TGTGCCAGCAGTTACGGAGGGGGCGACACTGAAGCTTTCTTT. This translates into CASSYGGGDTEAFF. This chain uses TRBV6-5 with TRBJ1-1, with 7 bases identical to TRBD1. The junction had 3 bases not matched to a gene; V was cut back by 2 bases and J by 3 bases. Per germline, CDR1 MNHEY and CDR2 SVGAGI. CDR3 size: 14 residues.

This clonotype was counted many times. A junction end diverges from the germline sequence, so it may reflect a read error. The chain joins TRBV5-1 to TRBJ1-1, with D unclear. The germline CDR1 and CDR2 sequences are SGHRS and YFSETQ. There are 11 residues in the CDR3. The CDR3 spells CASSLDTEAFF. CDR3 in DNA: TGTGCCAGCTCACTAGACACTGAAGCTTTCTTT. Variable domain in full (rest from reference TRBV5-1 and TRBJ1-1): KAGVTQTPRYLIKTRGQQVTLSCSPISGHRSVSWYQQTPGQGLQFLFEYFSETQRNKGNFPGRFSGRQFSNSRSEMNVSTLELGDSALYLCASSLDTEAFFGQGTRLTVV.

The sample holds many counts of this clonotype. The chain joins TRBV18 to TRBJ1-1; possibly TRBD1 for D (5 bases). The CDR3 length is 14 residues. With 2 bases removed from V and 3 bases from J, the gap between germline ends came to 10 bases. Per the germline V gene, CDR1 is KGHSH and CDR2 is LQKENI. This CDR3 is CASSPSAGDTEAFF. The CDR3 nucleotides are TGTGCCAGCTCACCAAGCGCGGGGGACACTGAAGCTTTCTTT.

This clonotype has a handful of counts. DNA for the CDR3: TGTGCCAGCAGCTTAGTTCGGCTAGTTGTTACAGACTATGGCTACACCTTC. Translating gives CASSLVRLVVTDYGYTF. The chain carries TRBV7-8 and TRBJ1-2; D remains ambiguous. The CDR3 sequence is 17 residues long. V lost 1 base and J lost 3, with 18 bases in between. CDR1 and CDR2 (germline): SGHVS, FQNEAQ.

This clonotype was observed a few times. This rearrangement joins TRBV27 to TRBJ2-1, with 11 bases aligning to TRBD2. Germline CDR1 and CDR2: MNHEY and SMNVEV (reference sequence). With 4 bases clipped from V and 4 bases from J, the junction kept 3 bases outside the gene matches. CDR3 length: 15 amino acids. This chain's CDR3 is CASSSTSGTYNEQFF. CDR3 DNA sequence: TGTGCCAGCAGTTCGACTAGCGGGACTTACAATGAGCAGTTCTTC.

The table lists this clonotype with many counts. The V gene is TRBV20-1, the J gene TRBJ2-1; 7 bases fit TRBD1. Trimming took 6 bases from V and 2 from J; bases not matched to a gene: 10. This CDR3 region has 15 residues. Germline V gene lookup returns CDR1 DFQATT and CDR2 SNEGSKA (reference sequence). CDR3 amino acids: CSALTGNIPYNEQFF. CDR3 DNA sequence: TGCAGTGCATTGACAGGGAACATCCCCTACAATGAGCAGTTCTTC.

This clonotype was seen many times. J is TRBJ2-3 and V is TRBV11-2; 7 bases align to TRBD2. Germline values: CDR1 SGHAT, CDR2 FQNNGV. This CDR3 has 15 amino acids. Trimming cost V 2 bases and J 4 bases; bases outside gene matches: 6. The CDR3: CASSLLAGAPDTQYF. CDR3 nucleotide sequence: TGTGCCAGCAGCTTATTGGCGGGAGCCCCAGATACGCAGTATTTT.

This chain links TRBV10-3 with TRBJ1-5; D is ambiguous. Germline CDR1 is ENHRY and CDR2 is SYGVKD. This CDR3 is built from 14 residues. The V end was cut by 0 bases, the J end by 4 bases, with 7 bases between. CDR3 nucleotides: TGTGCCATCAGTGAGTCGTCTGGGAATCAGCCCCAGCATTTT. Its translation: CAISESSGNQPQHF.

This clonotype showed up many times. The J gene is TRBJ2-1, the V gene TRBV12-3 or TRBV12-4, with 7 bases matching TRBD1. Trimming removed 1 base from V and 7 bases from J; junction bases left unmatched: 7. The CDR3 runs 15 residues. CDR3 bases: TGTGCCAGCAGTTTAGTCCGGGACAGCCTGAATGAGCAGTTCTTC. It is translated as CASSLVRDSLNEQFF.

The V gene is TRBV9, the J gene TRBJ2-5; TRBD2 is a possible D gene (6 bases). CDR1 SGDLS and CDR2 YYNGEE come from the germline V gene. The CDR3 is 15 amino acids. Trimming stripped 5 bases from V and 1 base from J, with 15 bases between. CDR3 in DNA: TGTGCCAGCAGTGGAGGGACCCTCACCCAAGAGACCCAGTACTTC. Translated: CASSGGTLTQETQYF.

This clonotype was seen repeatedly, ten times or more. This chain joins TRBV11-2 and TRBJ2-1; the D gene is possibly TRBD2 (5 bases). Trimming took 1 base from V and 7 from J, leaving 8 bases between them. The CDR3 totals 13 residues. Per germline, CDR1 SGHAT and CDR2 FQNNGV. The CDR3 DNA follows: TGTGCCAGCAGCTTAGGTCCGGGAAATGAGCAGTTCTTC. Its protein product is CASSLGPGNEQFF.